This TCR beta chain was sequenced in a study of T cells in Graves' hyperthyroidism and ophthalmopathy. Across the whole study: Peripheral blood was collected at initial diagnosis, before any treatment.

Not enrolled were patients with uncontrolled infection, other autoimmune disease, pregnancy or lactation. Thyroid ultrasound and orbital computed tomography, with clinical symptoms and serum thyroxine and TRAb, informed diagnoses. Per the germline V gene, CDR1 is SGHAT and CDR2 is FQNNGV. The CDR3 runs to 15 residues. Amplification of TCR beta CDR3 regions was performed using RNA transcripts as template. The HTBI set primed first-round TCR CDR3 RT-PCR. MiXCR was run by TCRdb on the multiplex PCR reads, yielding one entry per CDR3 protein. The sample yields approximately 250,000 distinct CDR3 sequences, approximately 23% seen once. With regard to this clonotype: One junction end does not reproduce the germline sequence, and a read error may be involved.

The TCR was taken from a woman in her 40s with Graves' ophthalmopathy. Sequencing was done on a sample of blood. The chain carries TRBV11-2 and TRBJ2-7; no clear D. The CDR3 region has the DNA TGTGTCAGCAGCCCTCTTGAGGACCGTCCCTACGAGCAGTACTTC. It specifies CVSSPLEDRPYEQYF.